The source of this T cell receptor (beta chain) is a study of cytomegalovirus exposure and HLA in healthy donors. Use of 60 Vbeta and 13 Jbeta primers characterized the PCR. Clones were read by immunoSEQ multiplex PCR, and TCRdb kept only the in-frame ones, dropping some. The sample records fewer than 150,000 clones, 65% to 80% being singletons. Study-level results: There were some public TCRs occurring in many donors, but most TCR sequences were rare.

Per germline, CDR1 MNHNS and CDR2 SASEGT. The J segment lost 5 bases and the V segment lost 10 bases, leaving 11 bases of the junction unmatched. The CDR3 has 14 amino acids. A note on this clone: Its antigen is as yet unknown.

In nominal health when sampled, donors likely had unrecorded immune exposures nonetheless. The V and J genes are TRBV6-1 and TRBJ2-3; TRBD1 aligns across 8 bases. The source material was PBMCs. The clonotype originates from a woman between 25 and 40 years old in good health and CMV-seronegative. The DNA of the CDR3 is TGTGCCACCTCGCCCGGGACAGGTCAAGATACGCAGTATTTT. This translates into CATSPGTGQDTQYF.